This passage covers 23 T cell receptor beta chains from one sample sequenced in a study of T cells in Graves' hyperthyroidism and ophthalmopathy. Researchers amplified the TCR beta CDR3 regions from RNA transcripts. The HTBI primer set drove a first-round RT-PCR of the TCR CDR3. TCRdb reprocessed the multiplex PCR reads with MiXCR, giving one entry per CDR3 protein. The repertoire holds about 380,000 distinct CDR3 sequences, with roughly 14% as singletons. Sequencing was performed on blood. Every receptor here comes from a man aged 30 to 45 with Graves' hyperthyroidism that later progressed to Graves' ophthalmopathy.

This clonotype turned up a few times. The chain is built from TRBV9 and TRBJ1-1; D may be TRBD1 (5 bases). Trimming cost V 0 bases and J 3 bases, with 12 bases left between them. CDR1 is SGDLS, CDR2 YYNGEE, per germline. The CDR3 has 15 residues. The CDR3 protein is CASSVAQGRYTEAFF. The DNA for the CDR3 is TGTGCCAGCAGCGTAGCGCAGGGTAGATACACTGAAGCTTTCTTT.

This clonotype was observed many times. V gene TRBV11-3 combines with J gene TRBJ2-7; D unresolved. Germline values: CDR1 SGHNT, CDR2 YENEEA. The CDR3 has 12 residues. V shed 6 bases and J shed 0 bases, with 6 bases lying between them. As DNA, the CDR3 is TGTGCCAGCAGTTACAGCTCCTACGAGCAGTACTTC. It is translated as CASSYSSYEQYF.

This clonotype was counted many times. The gene calls are TRBV6-1 and TRBJ1-1; the D is unclear. Per germline, CDR1 MNHNS and CDR2 SASEGT. V was clipped by 6 bases and J by 0 bases, with 8 bases between them. The CDR3 totals 13 residues. This CDR3 reads CASRLTVNTEAFF. For the CDR3, the DNA is TGTGCCAGCAGGCTTACAGTGAACACTGAAGCTTTCTTT.

As to this clonotype: Being one base from a much bigger clone, this may be a read error. The rearrangement uses TRBV13 and TRBJ2-1, with D perhaps matching TRBD1 (5 bases). Germline V CDR1 and CDR2: PRHDT, FYEKMQ (reference sequence). This CDR3 spans 14 amino acids. The CDR3 sequence is CARSIQADGDEQFF. The DNA for the CDR3 is TGTGCCCGCAGCATACAGGCGGATGGGGATGAGCAGTTCTTC.

This clonotype appeared a few times. This could be a read error, since a much larger clone is one nucleotide away. The chain carries TRBV11-2 and TRBJ1-2, with D perhaps TRBD1 (5 bases). The V gene's germline CDR1 is SGHAT and CDR2 FQNNGV. The CDR3 consists of 13 residues. DNA for the CDR3: TGTGCCAGCAGTCAAACTTGGGGGGATGGCCACACCTTC. This translates into CASSQTWGDGHTF.

The chain employs TRBV19 and TRBJ2-7, with no clear D. V lost 7 bases and J lost 5, with 15 bases in between. Germline V lookup: CDR1 LNHDA, CDR2 SQIVND (reference sequence). The CDR3 totals 13 residues. The CDR3 bases are TGTGCCAGTACCAAGAGCAGCCCCGACGAGCAGTACTTC. This encodes CASTKSSPDEQYF.

The sample holds many counts of this clonotype. The rearrangement links TRBV7-9 to TRBJ2-5; 8 bases align to TRBD1. Germline V lookup: CDR1 SEHNR, CDR2 FQNEAQ (reference sequence). V was pared by 4 bases and J by 4 bases, with 8 bases of the junction left unmatched. The CDR3 consists of 15 residues. The CDR3 bases are TGTGCCAGCAGCTCTCCGGACAGGGTGGGAGAGACCCAGTACTTC. This codes for CASSSPDRVGETQYF.

With regard to this clonotype: One junction end disagrees with the germline gene, perhaps due to a read error. The chain joins TRBV5-1 to TRBJ2-2; 9 nucleotides align to TRBD2. The CDR3 is made up of 14 amino acids. From germline, CDR1 is SGHRS and CDR2 YFSETQ. The CDR3 loop reads CASSGLANTWELFF. The CDR3 nucleotides are TGCGCCAGCTCGGGACTAGCAAACACCTGGGAGCTGTTTTTT.

This clonotype was detected many times. The chain combines TRBV20-1 with TRBJ2-3; 11 bases map to TRBD2. After removal of 5 bases from V and 6 bases from J, the junction contained 7 bases not matched to a gene. The CDR3 covers 14 residues. CDR1 and CDR2 from the germline V gene are DFQATT and SNEGSKA (reference sequence). The CDR3 DNA sequence: TGCAGTGCTCAACTAGCGGGGGCGGGGGATACGCAGTATTTT. It encodes CSAQLAGAGDTQYF.

This clonotype was detected many times. The chain joins TRBV27 to TRBJ1-5, with D possibly matching TRBD1 (6 bases). Germline loops: CDR1 MNHEY, CDR2 SMNVEV (reference sequence). CDR3 length equals 17 residues. Trimming removed 5 bases from V and 0 bases from J, with 17 bases in between. CDR3 bases: TGTGCCAGCAGTCCCCACCCGGGGGGCAATAGCAATCAGCCCCAGCATTTT. Protein sequence: CASSPHPGGNSNQPQHF.

The chain is built from TRBV4-1 and TRBJ1-5, with a weak D call TRBD1 (5 bases). The germline CDR1 and CDR2 sequences are MGHRA and YSYEKL. V was clipped by 0 bases and J by 6 bases, with 18 bases between them. This CDR3 has 17 residues. CDR3 nucleotides: TGCGCCAGCAGCCAAGAATCATATGGGCAGGGCCGTCAGCCCCAGCATTTT. Residues: CASSQESYGQGRQPQHF.

This clonotype was found many times. The gene calls are TRBV7-8 and TRBJ1-2; TRBD1 aligns across 8 bases. Losses at the gene ends were 5 bases for V and 6 bases for J; bases not matched to a gene: 11. CDR1 is SGHVS and CDR2 is FQNEAQ in the germline V gene. The length of the CDR3 is 15 residues. CDR3 loop: CASSKMDRAYDGYTF. The DNA of the CDR3 is TGTGCCAGCAGCAAAATGGACAGGGCTTATGATGGCTACACCTTC.

This clonotype was observed a handful of times. The J gene is TRBJ2-3, the V gene TRBV29-1, with 12 bases matching TRBD2. With 4 bases clipped from V and 5 bases from J, the junction kept 10 bases outside the gene matches. This CDR3 is 16 amino acids long. Germline lookup yields CDR1 SQVTM and CDR2 ANQGSEA. The CDR3 loop reads CSVGGLAGGPGDTQYF. DNA of the CDR3: TGCAGCGTTGGAGGTCTAGCGGGGGGGCCGGGAGATACGCAGTATTTT.

The rearrangement links TRBV7-9 to TRBJ2-1; a weak D match, TRBD2 (6 bases). CDR3 length equals 15 residues. Germline CDR1 reads SEHNR; CDR2 reads FQNEAQ (reference sequence). Trimming took off 0 bases at V and 4 bases at J, with 10 bases between the two ends. CDR3 region: CASSLAQGLYNEQFF. CDR3 sequence (DNA): TGTGCCAGCAGCTTAGCCCAGGGACTTTACAATGAGCAGTTCTTC.

This clonotype came up many times. This chain joins TRBV12-3 or TRBV12-4 and TRBJ1-1; D is unclear. Between the trimmed V and J ends, which lost 5 bases and 3 bases, there was a span of 7 bases. The CDR3 is 12 amino acids. CDR3 loop: CASSLSHTEAFF. CDR3 in DNA: TGTGCCAGCAGTCTGTCCCACACTGAAGCTTTCTTT.

This clonotype was counted at least ten times. The chain joins TRBV2 to TRBJ1-1, with a possible D match to TRBD1 (5 bases). The CDR3 sequence is 12 residues long. CDR1 and CDR2 from the germline V gene are SNHLY and FYNNEI. Trimming pared 6 bases from V and 8 bases from J, leaving 13 bases between. CDR3 in amino acids: CASRRGGFEAFF. CDR3 nucleotide sequence: TGTGCCAGCAGGCGGGGCGGCTTCGAAGCTTTCTTT.

The chain couples TRBV14 to TRBJ2-1; the D is unclear. The V end lost 0 bases, the J end lost 0 bases, and 6 bases lay between the germline ends. The CDR3 spans 15 residues. Per the germline V gene, CDR1 is SGHDN and CDR2 is FVKESK. Written as DNA, the CDR3 is TGTGCCAGCAGCCAAGAGGAGTACTCCTACAATGAGCAGTTCTTC. Amino acids: CASSQEEYSYNEQFF.

In DNA form, the CDR3 reads TGTGCCATCAGTGAGGATTCAGATACGCAGTATTTT. This encodes CAISEDSDTQYF. This chain links TRBV10-3 with TRBJ2-3; D gene uncertain. V dropped 2 bases and J dropped 4 bases, with 4 bases sitting between them. The CDR3 runs 12 residues. The germline V gene encodes CDR1 ENHRY and CDR2 SYGVKD.

This clonotype has at least ten counts. The chain links TRBV11-3 to TRBJ2-2, with D unresolved. The CDR3 runs to 14 residues. Germline CDR1 and CDR2: SGHNT and YENEEA. V gave up 1 base and J gave up 8 bases, with 11 bases separating them. CDR3 in amino acids: CASSLASTGGELFF. The CDR3, as DNA: TGTGCCAGCAGCTTAGCCTCGACGGGTGGGGAGCTGTTTTTT.

This clonotype came up a few times. Given the absence of the conserved phenylalanine or tryptophan at the CDR3 end, a read error is likely. CDR3 sequence: CASSLAPLDSNYGYTS. In DNA form, the CDR3 reads TGTGCCAGCAGCTTAGCCCCCCTGGACAGTAACTATGGCTACACCTCC. The chain links TRBV7-9 to TRBJ1-2, with TRBD1 as a possible D gene (6 bases). V dropped 0 bases and J dropped 1 base, with 12 bases sitting between them. Germline values: CDR1 SEHNR, CDR2 FQNEAQ (reference sequence). This CDR3 comprises 16 residues.

There are many counts of this clonotype. V and J are TRBV20-1 and TRBJ1-1; 10 positions agree with TRBD1. Germline V lookup: CDR1 DFQATT, CDR2 SNEGSKA (reference sequence). The CDR3 extends over 16 amino acids. The trim removed 6 bases at V and 0 bases at J, leaving 10 bases unmatched. The CDR3 nucleotides read TGCAGTGCCGCGGACCGGGACAGGGGCCTGAACACTGAAGCTTTCTTT. It encodes CSAADRDRGLNTEAFF.

There are many counts of this clonotype. This chain links TRBV6-1 with TRBJ1-5; the match to TRBD1 covers 7 bases. V was pared by 8 bases and J by 6 bases, with 4 bases of the junction left unmatched. Germline V lookup: CDR1 MNHNS, CDR2 SASEGT. The CDR3 extends over 12 amino acids. The CDR3 nucleotides read TGTGCCAGCGAGGGGGCCGGTCAGCCCCAGCATTTT. This encodes CASEGAGQPQHF.

CDR3 sequence (DNA): TGTGCCAGCAGCGATGGGTGGACAGGGGGATACGAGCAGTACTTC. The encoded protein is CASSDGWTGGYEQYF. The V gene is TRBV11-1, the J gene TRBJ2-7, with TRBD1 matching over 10 bases. Trimming at V came to 5 bases and at J to 4 bases, leaving 8 bases not matched to a gene. Germline-derived CDR1 and CDR2 are SGHAT and FQDESV (reference sequence). This CDR3 contains 15 residues.